This TCR beta chain was retrieved from a study of cytomegalovirus exposure and HLA in healthy donors. Study background: Counted in an early data release were 85 million or so unique TCRs from HLA-typed donors. Findings and limits, study-wide: Presence/absence analyses assumed roughly uniform sequencing depth across donors. Most of the TCR beta V segments (in an earlier analysis) were productive either about 87% or about 30% of the time. There were some public TCRs occurring in many donors, but most TCR sequences were rare.

Of note for this clone: The antigen remains undetermined.

Trimming removed 6 bases from V and 1 base from J, with 9 bases in between. Looked up from germline, CDR1 is MDHEN and CDR2 is SYDVKM. The CDR3 sequence is 13 residues long. The PCR employed 60 Vbeta primers together with 13 Jbeta primers. Generated by immunoSEQ multiplex PCR, the TCRdb table keeps only in-frame clones and is missing some. The table shows about 120,000 clones, with about 62% occurring only once. The sample taken for sequencing was PBMCs. The TCR sequence derives from a middle-aged woman in good health and CMV-seropositive. The chain employs TRBV28 and TRBJ1-1; D call uncertain. In DNA, the CDR3 is TGTGCCAGCAGCCAAACACGGAACACTGAAGCTTTCTTT. Translation: CASSQTRNTEAFF.